A selection of T cell receptor beta chains follows, all from one sample in a study of CD8 T cells in ankylosing spondylitis. TCRdb re-analysed the 5' RACE reads in MiXCR, keeping a single row per CDR3 protein. The sample consists of 130,000 or so distinct CDR3 sequences, 15% to 20% of them appearing once. The specimen sequenced was blood, either unsorted or a sorted T cell fraction (not recorded which). These receptors all stem from a male donor with ankylosing spondylitis. Each CDR3 is given with its conserved first and last residue. The D gene is left open where the match is weak. Size values are once, few and many counts, or a class for expanded clones, and some rows have none.

abundance: .
d_gene: .
j_gene: TRBJ2-7
v_gene: TRBV9
CDR3nt: TGTGCCAGCAGCGTAGCAGGGGATGAGCAGTACTTC
CDR3aa: CASSVAGDEQYF

abundance: hyperexpanded
d_gene: .
j_gene: TRBJ1-2
v_gene: TRBV6-2/TRBV6-3
CDR3nt: TGTGCCAGCAGTTACGGGCAGTACTACACCTTC
CDR3aa: CASSYGQYYTF

abundance: few
d_gene: TRBD1
j_gene: TRBJ2-1
v_gene: TRBV27
CDR3nt: TGTGCCAGCGGACAGGCCAATGAGCAGTTCTTC
CDR3aa: CASGQANEQFF

abundance: .
d_gene: TRBD2
j_gene: TRBJ2-7
v_gene: TRBV29-1
CDR3nt: TGCGGCGTTGCCGAACTAGCGGGAGGGCACTACGAGCAGTACTTC
CDR3aa: CGVAELAGGHYEQYF

abundance: few
d_gene: .
j_gene: TRBJ2-7
v_gene: TRBV20-1
CDR3nt: TGCAGTGCTAGCGTCGGATCATCCGAGCAGTACTTC
CDR3aa: CSASVGSSEQYF

abundance: many
d_gene: TRBD1
j_gene: TRBJ2-2
v_gene: TRBV5-1
CDR3nt: TGCGCCAGCCGAGGGGTGGACAGGAGACCCGGGGAGCTGTTTTTT
CDR3aa: CASRGVDRRPGELFF

abundance: .
d_gene: TRBD2
j_gene: TRBJ2-1
v_gene: TRBV9
CDR3nt: TGTGCCAGCAGCGTAGAACGGGCTAGCGGCTCCTACAATGAGCAGTTCTTC
CDR3aa: CASSVERASGSYNEQFF

abundance: few
d_gene: .
j_gene: TRBJ1-1
v_gene: TRBV29-1
CDR3nt: TGCAGCGTTAGCCCCCCCGAGGGCCGGGACACTGAAGCTTTCTTT
CDR3aa: CSVSPPEGRDTEAFF

abundance: few
d_gene: TRBD1
j_gene: TRBJ2-5
v_gene: TRBV20-1
CDR3nt: TGCAGTGCTAGAGATCAGGGGGCAGTTTGGACCCAGTACTTC
CDR3aa: CSARDQGAVWTQYF

abundance: few
d_gene: TRBD2
j_gene: TRBJ2-7
v_gene: TRBV2
CDR3nt: TGTGCCAGCAGTGCGTTCCTTATAGCGGGAGGGCCCTCCGAGCAGTACTTC
CDR3aa: CASSAFLIAGGPSEQYF

abundance: few
d_gene: .
j_gene: TRBJ1-5
v_gene: TRBV4-1
CDR3nt: TGCGCCAGCAGCCTCAGCGGACTGGGGGTGGGACAGCCCCAGCATTTT
CDR3aa: CASSLSGLGVGQPQHF

abundance: many
d_gene: TRBD1
j_gene: TRBJ2-6
v_gene: TRBV29-1
CDR3nt: TGCAGCGTGACAGGGGACGGGGCCAACGTCCTGACTTTC
CDR3aa: CSVTGDGANVLTF

abundance: .
d_gene: TRBD2
j_gene: TRBJ2-3
v_gene: TRBV9
CDR3nt: TGTGCCAGCAGCGTAGGGATAGCGGGAAACCCAGATACGCAGTATTTT
CDR3aa: CASSVGIAGNPDTQYF

abundance: many
d_gene: .
j_gene: TRBJ2-4
v_gene: TRBV19
CDR3nt: TGTGCCAGTAGTATAGGGGGCCAAGGGTTTAGAACCAAAAACATTCAGTACTTC
CDR3aa: CASSIGGQGFRTKNIQYF

abundance: many
d_gene: .
j_gene: TRBJ1-1
v_gene: TRBV19
CDR3nt: TGTGCCAGTAGTAGGTGGGGGCTCACTGAAGCTTTCTTT
CDR3aa: CASSRWGLTEAFF

abundance: .
d_gene: TRBD2
j_gene: TRBJ2-2
v_gene: TRBV11-3
CDR3nt: TGTGCCAGCAGCTGCGTCGACGGGAGGGAGGTGATAGGGGAGCTGTTTTTT
CDR3aa: CASSCVDGREVIGELFF

abundance: few
d_gene: TRBD1
j_gene: TRBJ2-2
v_gene: TRBV28
CDR3nt: TGTGCCAGCAGCCCGGGACAGGCAACCGGGGAGCTGTTTTTT
CDR3aa: CASSPGQATGELFF

abundance: few
d_gene: TRBD1
j_gene: TRBJ2-5
v_gene: TRBV7-6
CDR3nt: TGTGCCAGCAGCTTACTGGACAGGTGGGGGGAGACCCAGTACTTC
CDR3aa: CASSLLDRWGETQYF

abundance: few
d_gene: .
j_gene: TRBJ2-7
v_gene: TRBV11-1
CDR3nt: TGTGCCAGCAGCTTGCCCCGACCCTACGAGCAGTACTTC
CDR3aa: CASSLPRPYEQYF

abundance: once
d_gene: TRBD1
j_gene: TRBJ2-1
v_gene: TRBV5-1
CDR3nt: TGCGCCAGCTATTCAGGGGGCCCCTACAATGAGCAGTTCTTC
CDR3aa: CASYSGGPYNEQFF

abundance: .
d_gene: .
j_gene: TRBJ2-3
v_gene: TRBV7-2
CDR3nt: TGTGCCAGCAGCTTGTCACCGGGTAACGGGGCAGATACGCAGTATTTT
CDR3aa: CASSLSPGNGADTQYF

abundance: many
d_gene: .
j_gene: TRBJ1-1
v_gene: TRBV25-1
CDR3nt: TGTGCCAGCTCCCTCGGGGGGCCTACTGAAGCTTTCTTT
CDR3aa: CASSLGGPTEAFF

abundance: .
d_gene: TRBD1
j_gene: TRBJ1-5
v_gene: TRBV18
CDR3nt: TGTGCCAGCTCACCCTCGGGACAGGGTCCTAATCAGCCCCAGCATTTT
CDR3aa: CASSPSGQGPNQPQHF

abundance: .
d_gene: TRBD1
j_gene: TRBJ2-7
v_gene: TRBV9
CDR3nt: TGTGCCAGCAGCTGGACAGGGGGCCAACAAGACGAGCAGTACTTC
CDR3aa: CASSWTGGQQDEQYF

abundance: few
d_gene: TRBD1
j_gene: TRBJ2-7
v_gene: TRBV9
CDR3nt: TGTGCCAGCAGCGGCGGGACAGGGTTCGACGAGCAGTACTTC
CDR3aa: CASSGGTGFDEQYF

abundance: many
d_gene: TRBD1
j_gene: TRBJ1-5
v_gene: TRBV27
CDR3nt: TGTGCCAGCAGTTTAGGGACAGGGGCCAATCAGCCCCAGCATTTT
CDR3aa: CASSLGTGANQPQHF

abundance: .
d_gene: .
j_gene: TRBJ1-5
v_gene: TRBV15
CDR3nt: TGTGCCACCAGCAGAGACAGGGAGGGTCCGCGGCCCCAGCATTTT
CDR3aa: CATSRDREGPRPQHF

abundance: .
d_gene: .
j_gene: TRBJ2-3
v_gene: TRBV20-1
CDR3nt: TGCAGTGCCCCCAGAGATAGAGCAGATACGCAGTATTTT
CDR3aa: CSAPRDRADTQYF

abundance: few
d_gene: TRBD1
j_gene: TRBJ2-5
v_gene: TRBV11-3
CDR3nt: TGTGCCAGCAGCACCCGGACAGGGGCCGAGGGAGAGACCCAGTACTTC
CDR3aa: CASSTRTGAEGETQYF

abundance: few
d_gene: .
j_gene: TRBJ2-5
v_gene: TRBV29-1
CDR3nt: TGCAGCGTTGGGCCCCTTCACTTC
CDR3aa: CSVGPLHF

abundance: few
d_gene: TRBD2
j_gene: TRBJ2-3
v_gene: TRBV7-9
CDR3nt: TGTGCCAGCAGCCCCCTGGACTGGGAGGGGACAGATACGCAGTATTTT
CDR3aa: CASSPLDWEGTDTQYF

abundance: .
d_gene: .
j_gene: TRBJ2-7
v_gene: TRBV20-1
CDR3nt: TGCAGTGCAAACGTAGTTGGGGGCTACGAGCAGTACTTC
CDR3aa: CSANVVGGYEQYF

abundance: .
d_gene: .
j_gene: TRBJ1-1
v_gene: TRBV7-6
CDR3nt: TGTGCCAGCAGCCCCCAGCAGGGGATGAACACTGAAGCTTTCTTT
CDR3aa: CASSPQQGMNTEAFF

abundance: few
d_gene: .
j_gene: TRBJ2-1
v_gene: TRBV10-3
CDR3nt: TGTGCCATCAACTCACAGGGTACAACGGGTGAGCAGTTCTTC
CDR3aa: CAINSQGTTGEQFF

abundance: .
d_gene: TRBD2
j_gene: TRBJ2-7
v_gene: TRBV28
CDR3nt: TGTGCCAGCAGTGGACTAGCGGGGCCCTACGAGCAGTACTTC
CDR3aa: CASSGLAGPYEQYF

abundance: .
d_gene: .
j_gene: TRBJ2-7
v_gene: TRBV6-2/TRBV6-3
CDR3nt: TGTGCCAGCAGTCCCCCCCCGCTTCGGCGGTCGCCCTACGAGCAGTACTTC
CDR3aa: CASSPPPLRRSPYEQYF

abundance: .
d_gene: TRBD1
j_gene: TRBJ2-1
v_gene: TRBV27
CDR3nt: TGTGCCGTAAGGGGACAGGGCAATGAGCAGTTCTTC
CDR3aa: CAVRGQGNEQFF

abundance: .
d_gene: TRBD1
j_gene: TRBJ1-5
v_gene: TRBV24-1
CDR3nt: TGTGCCACCAGTGATAGGGGACAGGGCGGCAATCAGCCCCAGCATTTT
CDR3aa: CATSDRGQGGNQPQHF

abundance: few
d_gene: .
j_gene: TRBJ2-1
v_gene: TRBV27
CDR3nt: TGTGCCAGCGTCTCCGGTGAGATAAGCTCCTACAATGAGCAGTTCTTC
CDR3aa: CASVSGEISSYNEQFF

abundance: few
d_gene: .
j_gene: TRBJ2-3
v_gene: TRBV28
CDR3nt: TGTGCCAGCAGTTCCTCGCTGGGGGGCACAGATACGCAGTATTTT
CDR3aa: CASSSSLGGTDTQYF

abundance: .
d_gene: .
j_gene: TRBJ2-7
v_gene: TRBV7-9
CDR3nt: TGTGCCAGCAGCCACTTGAGCTACGAGCAGTACTTC
CDR3aa: CASSHLSYEQYF

abundance: .
d_gene: .
j_gene: TRBJ2-2
v_gene: TRBV30
CDR3nt: TGTGCCTGGAGTGGTAAAACCGGGGAGCTGTTTTTT
CDR3aa: CAWSGKTGELFF

abundance: .
d_gene: TRBD2
j_gene: TRBJ2-1
v_gene: TRBV5-1
CDR3nt: TGCGCCAGCAGCTTCCCGGGCTGGATAGCGGGAGAGAACAATGAGCAGTTCTTC
CDR3aa: CASSFPGWIAGENNEQFF

abundance: many
d_gene: .
j_gene: TRBJ2-1
v_gene: TRBV12-3/TRBV12-4
CDR3nt: TGTGCCAGCACCCCTTTTCCGGGAGAGGAGCAGTTCTTC
CDR3aa: CASTPFPGEEQFF

abundance: .
d_gene: .
j_gene: TRBJ2-2
v_gene: TRBV4-1
CDR3nt: TGCGCCAGCAGCCAATCCGGGGGGGAGCTGTTTTTT
CDR3aa: CASSQSGGELFF

abundance: .
d_gene: .
j_gene: TRBJ2-7
v_gene: TRBV27
CDR3nt: TGTGCCAGCAGTTCTTTCCACGAGCAGTACTTC
CDR3aa: CASSSFHEQYF

abundance: few
d_gene: TRBD2
j_gene: TRBJ2-1
v_gene: TRBV28
CDR3nt: TGTGCCAGCAGTCCGGTAGCGGGAGGGGTAAGGGAGTCCTACAATGAGCAGTTCTTC
CDR3aa: CASSPVAGGVRESYNEQFF

abundance: .
d_gene: .
j_gene: TRBJ2-1
v_gene: TRBV12-3/TRBV12-4
CDR3nt: TGTGCCAGCAGTTTGGGGGCGCTAGGTGAGCAGTTCTTC
CDR3aa: CASSLGALGEQFF